What follows describes a single T cell receptor beta chain. Antigen specificity is unknown. The sample belongs to a study of cytomegalovirus exposure and HLA in healthy donors. Overall study findings and caveats: Reports credit the classifier with highly specific, highly sensitive diagnosis of cytomegalovirus status.

The PCR contained 60 Vbeta and 13 Jbeta primers. Measured with immunoSEQ multiplex PCR; TCRdb has only the in-frame clones, and not every one. This sample yields approximately 150,000 clones, of which 80% are seen a single time; roughly 4.4% belongs to the top ten. Germline loops: CDR1 MNHEY, CDR2 SVGAGI. The CDR3 covers 15 residues. V shed 6 bases and J 4 bases; nucleotides not matched to a gene: 9. V is TRBV6-5 and J is TRBJ1-2, with 9 bases identical to TRBD1. Material for sequencing was PBMCs. The TCR was taken from a man aged 25-45 years in good health and CMV-seronegative. Written as DNA, the CDR3 is TGTGCCAGCAGCCCCCGGGACAGGGAGATCTATGGCTACACCTTC. This translates into CASSPRDREIYGYTF.